Listed here is a single T cell receptor (beta chain). What it recognizes is unknown. These data are taken from a study of T-cell memory formation after mild COVID-19. Background on the study: For the most part, TCR clusters were specific to one donor. Study results and caveats: CD4/CD8 balance characterized clones contracting day 15 to 85, and CD4+ skew characterized later expanders. Researchers found some responding clones in pre-infection memory, a sign that cross-reactive memory joined.

V shed 4 bases, J shed 8 bases, and the junction held 11 bases outside the gene matches. This CDR3 is built from 16 residues. Germline V CDR1 and CDR2: MNHEY, SVGAGI. TCR alpha and TCR beta cDNA libraries carrying sample barcodes and UMIs came from 5'RACE with constant-segment primers. TCRdb fed the 5' RACE reads into MiXCR, producing one record per CDR3 protein. The table shows roughly 310,000 distinct CDR3 sequences, with around 15% occurring only once. The TCR sequence derives from a man aged 18 to 29 who had mild COVID-19 (a few samples of this study predate the infection). Cell type and time point are not known. J is TRBJ2-2 and V is TRBV6-5; TRBD2 agrees at 9 bases. The sample consisted of PBMCs or a T cell subset sorted from them (not recorded which). CDR3 in DNA: TGTGCCAGCAGTTCGGGGGCTCCTAGCGGGGAAGGGGAGCTGTTTTTT. This sequence encodes CASSSGAPSGEGELFF.